These 11 T cell receptor beta chains were sequenced from one sample in a study of shared clonotypes between healthy human individuals. The protocol was immunoSEQ multiplex PCR, while the TCRdb copy is restricted to in-frame clones and leaves out a portion. This sample has about half a million clones, with around 77% found just once. The sample was PBMCs. These receptors originate from a woman in her thirties or forties in good health. Some clones in this sample may be carry-over from other donors' samples.

A note on this clone: A single base separates this from a much larger clone, so it may be a read error. This sample includes further DNA sequences coding for the same CDR3. The J gene is TRBJ2-6, the V gene TRBV4-1, with D possibly TRBD2 on 5 matching bases. Trimming removed 0 bases from V and 4 bases from J, with 10 bases in between. In germline, CDR1 is MGHRA, CDR2 YSYEKL. The CDR3 has 16 residues. In DNA form, the CDR3 reads TGCGCCAGCAGCCAAGAACTAGTCGGCGGGGCCAACGTCCTGACTTTC. This gives the protein CASSQELVGGANVLTF.

With regard to this clone: This likely stems from a read error, as it lies one base from a far larger clone. Given the absence of the conserved phenylalanine or tryptophan at the CDR3 end, a read error is likely. The rearrangement uses TRBV18 and TRBJ1-2; D is possibly TRBD1 (5 bases). The CDR3 contains 13 residues. Trimming pared 5 bases from V and 3 bases from J, leaving 10 bases between. Germline loops: CDR1 KGHSH, CDR2 LQKENI. This CDR3 is CASSTGTDYGYTL. The CDR3 bases are TGTGCCAGCTCAACTGGGACCGACTATGGCTACACCCTC.

As regards this clone: This likely came from a read error, as a far larger clone is one base away. Other nucleotide sequences in the sample specify the same CDR3. The chain joins TRBV5-6 to TRBJ2-6; perhaps TRBD2 as D (6 bases). There are 17 residues in the CDR3. With 0 bases removed from V and 4 bases from J, the gap between germline ends came to 14 bases. CDR1 is SGHDT and CDR2 is YYEEEE in the germline V gene. The CDR3 DNA reads as TGTGCCAGCAGCTTGGGACTAGAGGCCTCCGGGGCCAACGTCCTGACTTTC. Translation gives CASSLGLEASGANVLTF.

The chain carries TRBV28 and TRBJ2-7; D possibly matches TRBD1 or TRBD2 (5 bases each). Deletions cut 7 bases from V and 1 base from J, with 14 bases between. The CDR3 has 14 residues. Germline V gene sequence: CDR1 MDHEN, CDR2 SYDVKM. The CDR3 is CASIPGPRSYEQYF. DNA for the CDR3: TGTGCCAGCATACCGGGACCCAGATCCTACGAGCAGTACTTC.

The chain carries TRBV10-3 and TRBJ2-6; 9 positions match TRBD1. Germline loops: CDR1 ENHRY, CDR2 SYGVKD. The length of the CDR3 is 16 residues. The junction had 5 bases not matched to a gene; V was cut back by 4 bases and J by 4 bases. The CDR3 spells CAISVNRGPGANVLTF. In nucleotides, the CDR3 is TGTGCCATCAGTGTTAACAGGGGGCCCGGGGCCAACGTCCTGACTTTC.

V gene TRBV5-1 combines with J gene TRBJ2-5; D perhaps matches TRBD2 (5 bases). Germline assignment: CDR1 SGHRS and CDR2 YFSETQ. The CDR3 consists of 14 residues. Trimming shortened V by 6 bases and J by 4 bases, and 16 bases separated the two germline ends. CDR3 sequence reads: CASTSGSGVETQYF. The CDR3 DNA reads TGCGCCAGCACTTCGGGCTCCGGGGTAGAGACCCAGTACTTC.

This chain links TRBV7-8 with TRBJ2-5, with 13 bases identical to TRBD2. J lost 5 bases, V lost 0 bases, and 12 bases had no gene match. The CDR3 runs to 19 residues. Per germline, CDR1 SGHVS and CDR2 FQNEAQ. The CDR3 loop reads CASSLARAGGTSGKETQYF. As DNA, the CDR3 is TGTGCCAGCAGCTTAGCGAGGGCGGGAGGGACTAGCGGGAAGGAGACCCAGTACTTC.

The chain recombines TRBV6-6 with TRBJ1-4, with 8 bases lining up with TRBD1. V shed 4 bases, J shed 3 bases, and the junction held 4 bases outside the gene matches. CDR3 length equals 15 residues. Germline V gene sequence: CDR1 MNHNY, CDR2 SVGAGI (reference sequence). In nucleotides, the CDR3 is TGTGCCAGCAGTTGGCGGGGACAGGCTAATGAAAAACTGTTTTTT. Translated, it gives CASSWRGQANEKLFF.

The gene calls are TRBV9 and TRBJ1-6, with 9 bases identical to TRBD1. This CDR3 spans 15 amino acids. The J segment lost 7 bases and the V segment lost 3 bases, leaving 5 bases of the junction unmatched. In germline, CDR1 is SGDLS, CDR2 YYNGEE. Here the CDR3 DNA reads TGTGCCAGCAGCGGCGGACAGGGGCGGAATTCACCCCTCCACTTT. Translating it yields CASSGGQGRNSPLHF.

This chain links TRBV30 with TRBJ1-6, with 8 nucleotides matching TRBD1. Germline V gene lookup returns CDR1 GTSNPN and CDR2 SVGIG (reference sequence). J lost 10 bases, V lost 4 bases, and 6 bases had no gene match. This CDR3 is 13 amino acids long. CDR3 sequence (DNA): TGTGCCTGGAATCAGGGGGCTAGGTCACCCCTCCACTTT. This encodes CAWNQGARSPLHF. Using reference TRBV30 and TRBJ1-6 for the parts outside the CDR3, the full variable domain is SQTIHQWPATLVQPVGSPLSLECTVEGTSNPNLYWYRQAAGRGLQLLFYSVGIGQISSEVPQNLSASRPQDRQFILSSKKLLLSDSGFYLCAWNQGARSPLHFGNGTRLTVT.

V usage is TRBV6-1 and J usage is TRBJ1-4; D is unclear. Trimming took off 8 bases at V and 3 bases at J, with 16 bases between the two ends. Germline V CDR1 and CDR2: MNHNS, SASEGT. This CDR3 is built from 15 residues. The CDR3 sequence: CASSFDRWANEKLFF. CDR3 coding DNA: TGTGCCAGCTCCTTCGACCGGTGGGCTAATGAAAAACTGTTTTTT.